Listed below are T cell receptor beta chains from one sample, sequenced in a study of cytomegalovirus exposure and HLA in healthy donors. Only in-frame clones appear in the TCRdb table, and some are missing; sequencing was by immunoSEQ multiplex PCR. The sample includes over 120,000 clones, nearly 90% of them seen just once. The sequencing input was PBMCs. The receptors derive from a woman aged 18-30 years in good health and CMV-seropositive. CDR3s include the opening cysteine and the closing phenylalanine or tryptophan. The order of the fields is V gene, CDR3 protein.

TRBV7-2 CASSPRTGYGETQYF
TRBV7-6 CASSHTQGEYEQYF
TRBV27 CASSLKGQGRGYGYTF
TRBV11-2 CASSLGSRGANTEAFF
TRBV6-5 CASSYWYSGGSYEQYF
TRBV11-3 CASSSRAGGYTDTQYF
TRBV7-9 CASSLAGGSTEAFF
TRBV28 CAIQGTNSGNTIYF
TRBV7-3 CASSLSLTSGTGSGELFF
TRBV27 CASPRETQYF
TRBV5-4 CASSLDGGGSGGELFF
TRBV4-3 CASSQKNAGDHYGYTF
TRBV6-5 CASSRHLGGRAFF
TRBV6-1 CASSEKTGTGGGEQYF
TRBV9 CASSEGGQGYNEQFF